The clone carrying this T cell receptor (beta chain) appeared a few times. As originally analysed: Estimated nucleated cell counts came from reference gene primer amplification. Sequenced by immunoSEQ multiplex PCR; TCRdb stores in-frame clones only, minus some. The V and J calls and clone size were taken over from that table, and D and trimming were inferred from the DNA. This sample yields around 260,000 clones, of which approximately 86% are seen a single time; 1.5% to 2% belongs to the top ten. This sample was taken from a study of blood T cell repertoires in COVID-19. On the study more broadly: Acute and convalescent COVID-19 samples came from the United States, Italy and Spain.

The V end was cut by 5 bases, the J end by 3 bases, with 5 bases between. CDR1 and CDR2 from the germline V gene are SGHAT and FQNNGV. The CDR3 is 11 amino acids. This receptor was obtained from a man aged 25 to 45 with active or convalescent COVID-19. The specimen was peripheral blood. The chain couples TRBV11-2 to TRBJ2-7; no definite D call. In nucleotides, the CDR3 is TGTGCCAGCAGCCCCAACTACGAGCAGTACTTC. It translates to CASSPNYEQYF.